These 9 T cell receptor beta chains came from one sample sequenced in a study of T cells in Graves' hyperthyroidism and ophthalmopathy. Amplified TCR beta CDR3 regions derived from RNA transcripts. When the TCR CDR3 underwent first-round RT-PCR, the HTBI primer set was used. MiXCR was run by TCRdb on the multiplex PCR reads, yielding one entry per CDR3 protein. Among about 350,000 distinct CDR3 sequences listed, around 18% were seen once. The specimen sequenced was blood. These receptors were collected from a woman aged 40 to 50 with Graves' ophthalmopathy.

This clonotype has just a few counts. This sequence joins TRBV12-3 or TRBV12-4 and TRBJ1-1; D unresolved. The ends were cut back, 3 bases at V and 7 bases at J, with 24 bases in the middle. The CDR3 has 17 amino acids. CDR3 sequence: CASSLTDPRARVVEAFF. DNA of the CDR3: TGTGCCAGCAGTTTGACGGACCCACGGGCCCGGGTCGTTGAAGCTTTCTTT.

The sample holds many counts of this clonotype. The chain combines TRBV4-1 with TRBJ2-7, with no clear D. Trimming removed 4 bases from V and 0 bases from J, with 13 bases in between. The CDR3 loop spans 15 amino acids. Per germline, CDR1 MGHRA and CDR2 YSYEKL. CDR3 nucleotide sequence: TGCGCCAGCAGCCCTCGAGCAGTTTTCTCCTACGAGCAGTACTTC. This codes for CASSPRAVFSYEQYF.

This clonotype was recorded at least ten times. The V call is TRBV20-1, the J call TRBJ2-4; 12 bases line up with TRBD1. The CDR3 length is 17 residues. The germline gives CDR1 DFQATT, CDR2 SNEGSKA (reference sequence). The junction had 8 bases not matched to a gene; V was cut back by 2 bases and J by 3 bases. The CDR3 nucleotides are TGCAGTGCTAGAATCGGGACAGGGGGCGCTGGCAAAAACATTCAGTACTTC. This encodes CSARIGTGGAGKNIQYF.

The V gene is TRBV11-1, the J gene TRBJ2-7; D ambiguous. This CDR3 has 16 residues. Germline values: CDR1 SGHAT, CDR2 FQDESV (reference sequence). Trimming removed 5 bases at V and 7 bases at J, with 24 bases between. CDR3 amino acids: CASSPPGVSWSYEQYF. The CDR3 coding sequence is TGTGCCAGCAGCCCGCCGGGTGTTAGCTGGAGTTATGAGCAGTACTTC. Full variable domain (missing parts from reference TRBV11-1 and TRBJ2-7): EAEVAQSPRYKITEKSQAVAFWCDPISGHATLYWYRQILGQGPELLVQFQDESVVDDSQLPKDRFSAERLKGVDSTLKIQPAELGDSAMYLCASSPPGVSWSYEQYFGPGTRLTVT.

This clonotype was found once. One end of the junction is discordant with germline, which a read error may explain. The chain recombines TRBV6-1 with TRBJ2-7; D may correspond to TRBD1 or TRBD2 (5 bases each). CDR1 is MNHNS, CDR2 SASEGT, per germline. The CDR3 is 15 amino acids. The CDR3 here is CAISEAQGRSYEQYF. The CDR3 region has the DNA TGTGCCATCAGTGAAGCCCAGGGACGCTCCTACGAGCAGTACTTC.

This clonotype was picked up many times. The V gene is TRBV29-1, the J gene TRBJ1-5, with a tentative D call TRBD1 (5 bases). CDR3 length: 13 amino acids. Trimming removed 7 bases from V and 7 bases from J, with 17 bases in between. Germline V gene sequence: CDR1 SQVTM, CDR2 ANQGSEA. DNA of the CDR3: TGCAGCGCCGCCCCAGGGTTAGGCCAGCCCCAGCATTTT. Its protein is CSAAPGLGQPQHF.

This clonotype showed up many times. This chain joins TRBV6-2 or TRBV6-3 and TRBJ1-1, with D possibly matching TRBD1 (6 bases). The CDR3 length is 14 residues. V lost 0 bases to trimming and J lost 6 bases, with 11 bases between them. Germline CDR1 MNHEY, CDR2 SVGEGT. The CDR3 DNA reads TGTGCCAGCAGTTACTCGCTTACAGGGCCTGAAGCTTTCTTT. This gives the protein CASSYSLTGPEAFF.

This clonotype has at least ten counts. This rearrangement joins TRBV30 to TRBJ2-7; 8 bases fit TRBD1. V trimming: 5 bases; J trimming: 1 base; junction bases outside the gene matches: 4. Per the germline V gene, CDR1 is GTSNPN and CDR2 is SVGIG (reference sequence). The CDR3 sequence is 13 residues long. The CDR3 region has the DNA TGTGCCTGGGGACAGGGAGTTTCCTACGAGCAGTACTTC. Translated: CAWGQGVSYEQYF. The full variable domain, in which reference TRBV30 and TRBJ2-7 provide the parts outside the CDR3, is SQTIHQWPATLVQPVGSPLSLECTVEGTSNPNLYWYRQAAGRGLQLLFYSVGIGQISSEVPQNLSASRPQDRQFILSSKKLLLSDSGFYLCAWGQGVSYEQYFGPGTRLTVT.

The chain employs TRBV2 and TRBJ1-5; D not resolved. The germline V gene has CDR1 SNHLY and CDR2 FYNNEI. The V end lost 7 bases, the J end lost 3 bases, and 10 bases lay between the germline ends. This CDR3 has 13 residues. In DNA form, the CDR3 reads TGTGCCAGCATGGAAAGCTACAATCAGCCCCAGCATTTT. As protein: CASMESYNQPQHF.